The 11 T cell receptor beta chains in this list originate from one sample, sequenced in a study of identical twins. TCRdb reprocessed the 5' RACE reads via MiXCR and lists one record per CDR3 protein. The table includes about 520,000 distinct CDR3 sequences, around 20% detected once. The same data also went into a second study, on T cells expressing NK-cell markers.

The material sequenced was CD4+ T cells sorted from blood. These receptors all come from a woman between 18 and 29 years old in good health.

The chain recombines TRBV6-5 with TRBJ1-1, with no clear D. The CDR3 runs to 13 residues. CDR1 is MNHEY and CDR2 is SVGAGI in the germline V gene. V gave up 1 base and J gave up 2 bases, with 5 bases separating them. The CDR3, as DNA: TGTGCCAGCAGTTACTTACAAAACACTGAAGCTTTCTTT. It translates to CASSYLQNTEAFF.

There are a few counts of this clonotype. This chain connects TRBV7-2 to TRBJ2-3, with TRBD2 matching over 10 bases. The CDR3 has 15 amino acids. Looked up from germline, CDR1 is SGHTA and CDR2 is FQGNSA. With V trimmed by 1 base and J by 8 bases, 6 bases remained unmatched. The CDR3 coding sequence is TGTGCCAGCAGCTTAGACGCTAGCGGGGGCCTTACGCAGTATTTT. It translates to CASSLDASGGLTQYF. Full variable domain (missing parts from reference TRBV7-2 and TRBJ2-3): GAGVSQSPSNKVTEKGKDVELRCDPISGHTALYWYRQSLGQGLEFLIYFQGNSAPDKSGLPSDRFSAERTGGSVSTLTIQRTQQEDSAVYLCASSLDASGGLTQYFGPGTRLTVL.

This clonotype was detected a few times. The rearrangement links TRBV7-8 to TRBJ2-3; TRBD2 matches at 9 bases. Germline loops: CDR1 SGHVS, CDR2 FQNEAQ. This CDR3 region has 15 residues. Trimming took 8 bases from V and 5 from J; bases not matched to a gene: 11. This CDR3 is CASGASGNGGDTQYF. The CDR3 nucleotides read TGTGCCAGCGGTGCTAGCGGGAATGGGGGAGATACGCAGTATTTT.

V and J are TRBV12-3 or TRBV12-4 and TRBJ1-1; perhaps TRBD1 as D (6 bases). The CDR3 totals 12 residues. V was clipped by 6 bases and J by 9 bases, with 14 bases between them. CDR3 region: CASSQTGQKAFF. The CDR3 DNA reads TGTGCCAGCAGCCAAACAGGGCAGAAAGCTTTCTTT.

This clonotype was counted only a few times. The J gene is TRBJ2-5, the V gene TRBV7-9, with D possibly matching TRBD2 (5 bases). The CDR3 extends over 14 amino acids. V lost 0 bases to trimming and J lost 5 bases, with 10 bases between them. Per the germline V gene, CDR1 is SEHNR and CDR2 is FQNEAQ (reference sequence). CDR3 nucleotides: TGTGCCAGCAGCTTAGCGCTAGCCGCCGAGACCCAGTACTTC. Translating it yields CASSLALAAETQYF.

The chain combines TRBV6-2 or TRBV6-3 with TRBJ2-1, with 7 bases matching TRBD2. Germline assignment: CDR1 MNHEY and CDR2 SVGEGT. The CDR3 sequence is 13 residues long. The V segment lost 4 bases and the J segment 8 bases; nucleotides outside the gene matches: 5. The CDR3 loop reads CASSSRLAYEQFF. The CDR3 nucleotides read TGTGCCAGCAGTTCCCGACTAGCCTATGAGCAGTTCTTC.

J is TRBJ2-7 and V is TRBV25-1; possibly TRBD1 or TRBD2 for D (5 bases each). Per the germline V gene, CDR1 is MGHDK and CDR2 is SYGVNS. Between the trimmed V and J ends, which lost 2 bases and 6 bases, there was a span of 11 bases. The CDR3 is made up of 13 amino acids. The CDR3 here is CASSERPGAEQYF. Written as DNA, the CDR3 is TGTGCCAGCAGTGAAAGGCCCGGGGCCGAGCAGTACTTC.

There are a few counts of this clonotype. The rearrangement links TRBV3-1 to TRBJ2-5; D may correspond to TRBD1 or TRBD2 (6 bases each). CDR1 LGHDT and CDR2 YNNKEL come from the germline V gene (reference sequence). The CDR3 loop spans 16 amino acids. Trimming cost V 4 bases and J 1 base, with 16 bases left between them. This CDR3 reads CASSRALTGAQETQYF. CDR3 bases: TGTGCCAGCAGCCGGGCCCTTACGGGGGCCCAAGAGACCCAGTACTTC.

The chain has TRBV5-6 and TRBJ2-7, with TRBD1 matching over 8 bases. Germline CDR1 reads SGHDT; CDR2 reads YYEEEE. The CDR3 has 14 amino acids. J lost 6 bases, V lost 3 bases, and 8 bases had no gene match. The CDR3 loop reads CASSYRQGKGEQYF. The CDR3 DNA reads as TGTGCCAGCAGCTATAGACAGGGGAAGGGCGAGCAGTACTTC.

The CDR3 sequence is CASSQVGSEETQYF. The CDR3, as DNA: TGTGCCAGCAGCCAAGTCGGGAGCGAAGAGACCCAGTACTTC. The J gene is TRBJ2-5, the V gene TRBV3-1, with TRBD2 as a possible D gene (6 bases). Germline assignment: CDR1 LGHDT and CDR2 YNNKEL (reference sequence). Trimming pared 1 base from V and 3 bases from J, leaving 9 bases between. The CDR3 runs 14 residues.

In DNA form, the CDR3 reads TGTGCCAGCAGCGGGGGGACGGCGGCCGGGGAGCTGTTTTTT. Its translation: CASSGGTAAGELFF. The chain has TRBV6-1 and TRBJ2-2, with TRBD2 identical over 7 bases. CDR1 MNHNS and CDR2 SASEGT come from the germline V gene. Trimming removed 6 bases from V and 6 bases from J; junction bases left unmatched: 7. There are 14 residues in the CDR3.